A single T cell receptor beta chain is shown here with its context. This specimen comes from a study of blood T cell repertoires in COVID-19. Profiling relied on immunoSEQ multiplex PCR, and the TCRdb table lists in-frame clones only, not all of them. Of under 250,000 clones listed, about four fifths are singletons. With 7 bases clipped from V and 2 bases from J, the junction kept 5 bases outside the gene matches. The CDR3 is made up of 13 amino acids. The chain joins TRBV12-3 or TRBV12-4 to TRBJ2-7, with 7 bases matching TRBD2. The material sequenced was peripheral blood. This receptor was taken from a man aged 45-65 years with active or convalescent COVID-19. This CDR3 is CASKGRGAYEQYF. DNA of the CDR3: TGTGCCAGCAAAGGGAGGGGAGCCTACGAGCAGTACTTC.